Shown below are 9 T cell receptor beta chains from a single sample sequenced in a study of blood T cells in healthy people across ages. Next came a second PCR, run for about 6 to 11 cycles, which used a sample-barcoded 5' primer along with a J-beta primer mix. Using its own MiXCR run on the 5' RACE reads, TCRdb lists one record per CDR3 protein. The sample has about 1.5 million distinct CDR3 sequences, 35% to 45% seen once; the top ten hold around 4%. The specimen was blood. These receptors were collected from a woman aged 18 to 35 in good health.

This clonotype was recorded a few times. The chain carries TRBV7-2 and TRBJ2-5; 8 bases are shared with TRBD1. The V gene end was trimmed by 6 bases and the J gene end by 11 bases; junction bases not matched to a gene: 17. The CDR3 extends over 15 amino acids. Germline V gene lookup returns CDR1 SGHTA and CDR2 FQGNSA. For the CDR3, the DNA is TGTGCCAGCAGGTCCGGGACAGGTTTATTTTATGAGCAGTACTTC. It specifies CASRSGTGLFYEQYF.

This clonotype has more than one count but fewer than ten. The chain is built from TRBV10-3 and TRBJ1-2; no clear D. Trimming stripped 2 bases from V and 5 bases from J, with 6 bases between. CDR3 length: 12 residues. Germline-derived CDR1 and CDR2 are ENHRY and SYGVKD. In nucleotides, the CDR3 is TGTGCCATCAGTGAGAGAGAATATGGCTACACCTTC. As protein: CAISEREYGYTF.

The J gene is TRBJ2-4, the V gene TRBV15; the D gene is possibly TRBD2 (6 bases). Germline-derived CDR1 and CDR2 are LNHNV and YYDKDF (reference sequence). Deletions cut 4 bases from V and 13 bases from J, with 29 bases between. CDR3 length equals 17 residues. The DNA for the CDR3 is TGTGCCACCAGCACAACTTATAGGGCGGGATTTTACAATGAGCAGTACTTC. Residues: CATSTTYRAGFYNEQYF.

V and J are TRBV21-1 and TRBJ1-2; TRBD1, the table's D call, lacks a check against the DNA. TRBV21-1 is designated a pseudogene. The CDR3 covers 15 residues. The CDR3 region is CASSPRAVSVYGYTF. The DNA for the CDR3 is TGTGCCAGCAGCCCCAGGGCGGTCTCAGTCTATGGCTACACCTTC.

The gene calls are TRBV6-2 or TRBV6-3 and TRBJ1-1, with D hard to call. V lost 0 bases and J lost 3, with 11 bases in between. Germline-derived CDR1 and CDR2 are MNHEY and SVGEGT. The CDR3 is 15 amino acids. The CDR3 DNA is TGTGCCAGCAGTTACTCCGGACGAGGCGACACTGAAGCTTTCTTT. Encoded protein: CASSYSGRGDTEAFF.

The V gene is TRBV20-1, the J gene TRBJ2-7, with D perhaps assigned TRBD1 or TRBD2 (5 bases each). V was shortened by 3 bases and J by 6 bases, with 9 bases between the two germline ends. Germline lookup yields CDR1 DFQATT and CDR2 SNEGSKA (reference sequence). The CDR3 has 11 residues. DNA for the CDR3: TGCAGTGCTAGTTTTGGGGGCGAGCAGTACTTC. Protein sequence: CSASFGGEQYF.

Concerning this clonotype itself: An end of the junction does not agree with germline; a read error may underlie this. This sequence joins TRBV6-1 and TRBJ2-1; D may match TRBD1 or TRBD2 (5 bases each). The CDR3 length is 15 residues. Germline V gene sequence: CDR1 MNHNS, CDR2 SASEGT. CDR3 coding DNA: TGTGCCAGCAGTGCCTCAGGGTCTGACTACGATGAGCAGTTCTTC. Translation: CASSASGSDYDEQFF.

This clonotype turned up a few times. This chain links TRBV20-1 with TRBJ2-7; 9 bases align to TRBD2. Per germline, CDR1 DFQATT and CDR2 SNEGSKA (reference sequence). V shed 6 bases and J 4 bases; nucleotides not matched to a gene: 7. CDR3 length equals 13 residues. DNA of the CDR3: TGCAGTGCCCGGACTAGCGAGTATTACGAGCAGTACTTC. Protein product: CSARTSEYYEQYF.

The chain employs TRBV12-3 or TRBV12-4 and TRBJ2-6; no clear D. The CDR3 has 15 residues. V lost 6 bases to trimming and J lost 0 bases, with 9 bases between them. CDR3 nucleotides: TGTGCCAGCAGCTTTATAGGCTCTGGGGCCAACGTCCTGACTTTC. Translation gives CASSFIGSGANVLTF.